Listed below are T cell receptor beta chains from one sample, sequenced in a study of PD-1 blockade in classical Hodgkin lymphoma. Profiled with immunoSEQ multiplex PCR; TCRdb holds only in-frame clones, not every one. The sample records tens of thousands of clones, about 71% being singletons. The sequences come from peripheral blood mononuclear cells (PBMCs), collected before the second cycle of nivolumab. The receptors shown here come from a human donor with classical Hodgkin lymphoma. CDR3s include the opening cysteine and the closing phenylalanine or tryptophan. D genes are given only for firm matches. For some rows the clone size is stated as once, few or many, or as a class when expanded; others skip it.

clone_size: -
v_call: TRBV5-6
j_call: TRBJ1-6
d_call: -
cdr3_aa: CASSLGGSSYNSPLHF
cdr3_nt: TGTGCCAGCAGCTTGGGGGGGTCGTCCTATAATTCACCCCTCCACTTT

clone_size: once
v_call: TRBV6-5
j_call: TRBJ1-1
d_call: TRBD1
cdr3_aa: CASTRQGYTEAFF
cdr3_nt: TGTGCCAGCACACGACAGGGGTACACTGAAGCTTTCTTT

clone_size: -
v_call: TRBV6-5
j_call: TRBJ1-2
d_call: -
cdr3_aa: CASSYGPDYGYTF
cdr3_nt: TGTGCCAGCAGTTATGGGCCCGACTATGGCTACACCTTC

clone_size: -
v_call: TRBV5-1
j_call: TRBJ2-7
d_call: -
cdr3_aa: CASSLGGNTYYEQYF
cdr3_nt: TGCGCCAGCAGCTTGGGTGGGAATACATACTACGAGCAGTACTTC

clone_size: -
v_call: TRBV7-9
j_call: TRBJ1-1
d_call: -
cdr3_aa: CASSPEAEAFF
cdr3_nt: TGTGCCAGCAGCCCGGAGGCTGAAGCTTTCTTT

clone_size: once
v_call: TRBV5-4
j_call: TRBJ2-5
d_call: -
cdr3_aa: CASRLGHTQETQYF
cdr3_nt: TGTGCCAGCCGGTTGGGACACACACAAGAGACCCAGTACTTC

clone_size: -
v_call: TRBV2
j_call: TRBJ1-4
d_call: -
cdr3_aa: CASRTPTIEKLFF
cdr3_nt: TGTGCCAGCAGGACACCGACAATTGAAAAACTGTTTTTT

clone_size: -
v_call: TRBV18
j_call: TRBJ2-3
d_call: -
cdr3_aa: CASSPGISTDTQYF
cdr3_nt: TGTGCCAGCTCACCCGGGATTAGCACAGATACGCAGTATTTT

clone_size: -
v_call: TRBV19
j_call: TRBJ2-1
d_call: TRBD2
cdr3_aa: CASSIDHSGGNNEQFF
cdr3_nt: TGTGCCAGTAGTATAGATCATAGCGGGGGCAACAATGAGCAGTTCTTC

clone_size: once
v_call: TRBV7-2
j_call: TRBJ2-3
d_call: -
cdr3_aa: CASSLPRQAGDTQYF
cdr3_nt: TGTGCCAGCAGCTTACCCAGACAGGCGGGAGATACGCAGTATTTT

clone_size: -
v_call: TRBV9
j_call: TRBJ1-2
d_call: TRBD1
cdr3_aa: CASSVKTGGEGYGYTF
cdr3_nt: TGTGCCAGCAGCGTCAAGACAGGGGGAGAGGGCTATGGCTACACCTTC

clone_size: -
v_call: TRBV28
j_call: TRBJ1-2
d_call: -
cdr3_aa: CASWITALGYTF
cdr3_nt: TGTGCCAGCTGGATCACTGCTTTGGGCTACACCTTC

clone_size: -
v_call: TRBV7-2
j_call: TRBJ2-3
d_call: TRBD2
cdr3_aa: CASNIAGAPSDTQYF
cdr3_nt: TGTGCCAGCAATATAGCGGGGGCCCCGAGCGATACGCAGTATTTT

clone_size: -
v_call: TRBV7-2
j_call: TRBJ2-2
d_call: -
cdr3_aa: CASSRNRVLGTGELFF
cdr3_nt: TGTGCCAGCAGCCGAAACAGGGTCCTAGGGACCGGGGAGCTGTTTTTT

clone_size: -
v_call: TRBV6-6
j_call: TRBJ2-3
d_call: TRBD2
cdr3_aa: CASSLPSGGSTDTQYF
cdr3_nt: TGTGCCAGCAGTCTACCTAGCGGGGGCAGCACAGATACGCAGTATTTT

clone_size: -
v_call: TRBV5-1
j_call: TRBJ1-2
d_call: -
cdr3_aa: CASRGLLNFGYTF
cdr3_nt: TGCGCCAGCAGGGGGCTCCTAAACTTTGGCTACACCTTC

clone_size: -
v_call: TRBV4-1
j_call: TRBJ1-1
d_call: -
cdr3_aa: CASSRTDGYLNTEAFF
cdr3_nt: TGCGCCAGCAGCCGAACGGACGGATACTTGAACACTGAAGCTTTCTTT